Shown below are 8 T cell receptor beta chains from a single sample sequenced in a study of cytomegalovirus exposure and HLA in healthy donors. The PCR had 60 Vbeta and 13 Jbeta primers. The protocol was immunoSEQ multiplex PCR, while the TCRdb copy is restricted to in-frame clones and leaves out a portion. This table has 35,000 to 50,000 clones, roughly 47% appearing once. The sequenced sample consisted of PBMCs. These receptors were collected from a human donor in good health.

This clone was observed a handful of times. The V and J genes are TRBV11-1 and TRBJ1-2; 7 bases are shared with TRBD1. Germline values: CDR1 SGHAT, CDR2 FQDESV (reference sequence). After removal of 1 base from V and 8 bases from J, the junction contained 7 bases not matched to a gene. This CDR3 is built from 14 residues. The CDR3 DNA reads TGTGCCAGCAGCTTAGGGGACAGAGGGCTAGGCTACACCTTC. It encodes CASSLGDRGLGYTF.

The J gene is TRBJ2-5, the V gene TRBV30; 8 bases are a match to TRBD2. The trim removed 0 bases at V and 7 bases at J, leaving 10 bases unmatched. This CDR3 is 15 amino acids long. Germline V gene lookup returns CDR1 GTSNPN and CDR2 SVGIG (reference sequence). CDR3 sequence reads: CAWSVAGGFLGTQYF. CDR3 bases: TGTGCCTGGAGTGTGGCGGGGGGCTTTTTAGGGACCCAGTACTTC. The whole variable domain, remainder taken from reference TRBV30 and TRBJ2-5, is SQTIHQWPATLVQPVGSPLSLECTVEGTSNPNLYWYRQAAGRGLQLLFYSVGIGQISSEVPQNLSASRPQDRQFILSSKKLLLSDSGFYLCAWSVAGGFLGTQYFGPGTRLLVL.

Comments on this clone: Its ends do not fully match the called genes, so a read error is possible. The identical CDR3 is also encoded by other nucleotide sequences in the sample. V and J are TRBV5-1 and TRBJ2-1, with 7 bases that match TRBD2. Germline CDR1 and CDR2: SGHRS and YFSETQ. There are 15 residues in the CDR3. The CDR3 spells CASSFGGGSYNEQFF. CDR3 sequence (DNA): TGCGCTAGCAGCTTTGGCGGGGGCTCCTACAATGAGCAGTTCTTC.

This sequence joins TRBV7-6 and TRBJ2-2; 7 bases match TRBD1. The CDR3 is 17 residues long. With V trimmed by 2 bases and J by 6 bases, 12 bases remained unmatched. Germline CDR1 SGHVS, CDR2 FNYEAQ. Written as DNA, the CDR3 is TGTGCCAGCAGCTTATCGGGACAGCCGGGTTTAGCCGGGGAGCTGTTTTTT. Protein product: CASSLSGQPGLAGELFF.

The rearrangement links TRBV14 to TRBJ2-2; 7 bases are a match to TRBD2. Germline loops: CDR1 SGHDN, CDR2 FVKESK. The J segment lost 0 bases and the V segment lost 4 bases, leaving 8 bases of the junction unmatched. The CDR3 runs 17 residues. CDR3 sequence (DNA): TGTGCCAGCAGCCGTCGGCAGCGGGGTTCGAACACCGGGGAGCTGTTTTTT. Translated, it gives CASSRRQRGSNTGELFF.

This clone was picked up a small number of times. This sequence joins TRBV5-5 and TRBJ2-3; tentative D call: TRBD1 (6 bases). The V end lost 0 bases, the J end lost 4 bases, and 9 bases lay between the germline ends. The CDR3 contains 14 residues. Germline V gene lookup returns CDR1 SGHKS and CDR2 YYEKEE (reference sequence). The CDR3 nucleotides are TGTGCCAGCAGCTTGGGGGGGCTGGCAGATACGCAGTATTTT. As protein: CASSLGGLADTQYF.

This clone was seen once. The chain is built from TRBV4-3 and TRBJ1-4; 9 bases fit TRBD1. Trimming removed 1 base from V and 7 bases from J; junction bases left unmatched: 4. Germline V gives CDR1 LGHNA, CDR2 YSLEER. The length of the CDR3 is 15 residues. Written as DNA, the CDR3 is TGCGCCAGCAGCCAAGGCGACAGGGGGGGTGAAAAACTGTTTTTT. This encodes CASSQGDRGGEKLFF.

The chain recombines TRBV28 with TRBJ2-5; D perhaps matches TRBD2 (6 bases). The J call may be mistaken, given a closer DNA end match to TRBJ2-7. The V gene's germline CDR1 is MDHEN and CDR2 SYDVKM. The CDR3 spans 14 residues. This CDR3 is CASSRWGGDYEQYF. As DNA, the CDR3 is TGTGCCAGCAGTCGATGGGGAGGAGATTACGAGCAGTACTTC.